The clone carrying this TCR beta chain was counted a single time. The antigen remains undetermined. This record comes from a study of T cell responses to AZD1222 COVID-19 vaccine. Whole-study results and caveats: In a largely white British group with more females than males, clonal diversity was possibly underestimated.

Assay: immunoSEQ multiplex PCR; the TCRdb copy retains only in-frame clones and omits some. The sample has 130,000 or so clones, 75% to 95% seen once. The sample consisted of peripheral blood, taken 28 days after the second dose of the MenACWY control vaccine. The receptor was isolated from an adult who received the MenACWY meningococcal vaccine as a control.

As DNA, the CDR3 is TGTGCCAGCAGCTTGGCCACAGGACTAGCGGACACCGGGGAGCTGTTTTTT. Translation: CASSLATGLADTGELFF. This chain links TRBV5-6 with TRBJ2-2, with 10 bases aligning to TRBD2. This CDR3 comprises 17 residues. With 0 bases clipped from V and 3 bases from J, the junction kept 5 bases outside the gene matches. Germline CDR1 and CDR2: SGHDT and YYEEEE. Combining the CDR3 with reference TRBV5-6 and TRBJ2-2 gives the whole variable domain DAGVTQSPTHLIKTRGQQVTLRCSPKSGHDTVSWYQQALGQGPQFIFQYYEEEERQRGNFPDRFSGHQFPNYSSELNVNALLLGDSALYLCASSLATGLADTGELFFGEGSRLTVL.